The rows below give T cell receptor beta chains drawn from one sample of a study of identical twins. A single record per CDR3 protein comes from TCRdb applying MiXCR to the 5' RACE reads. The sample holds 350,000 to 450,000 distinct CDR3 sequences; less than 20% are singletons and the top ten take around 12%. The sequenced material came from naive T cells sorted from blood. These receptors all come from a man aged 45-65 years in good health. CDR3s include the opening cysteine and the closing phenylalanine or tryptophan. Each record gives: J gene, clone size, D gene, V gene, CDR3 protein, CDR3 DNA. D genes are given only for firm matches. Clone size is given for some rows only: seen once, a few or many times, or a class if the clone is expanded.

J gene: TRBJ2-2
clone size: NA
D gene: TRBD1
V gene: TRBV6-1
CDR3 protein: CASSGGQDPTGELFF
CDR3 DNA: TGTGCCAGCAGTGGCGGACAGGATCCTACCGGGGAGCTGTTTTTT

J gene: TRBJ1-1
clone size: NA
D gene: NA
V gene: TRBV3-1
CDR3 protein: CASSREANTMNTEAFF
CDR3 DNA: TGTGCCAGCAGCCGCGAGGCAAATACCATGAACACTGAAGCTTTCTTT

J gene: TRBJ1-1
clone size: NA
D gene: NA
V gene: TRBV5-1
CDR3 protein: CASRSGLSRGLMNTEAFF
CDR3 DNA: TGCGCCAGCAGATCAGGGCTGTCCAGGGGACTCATGAACACTGAAGCTTTCTTT

J gene: TRBJ2-7
clone size: few
D gene: NA
V gene: TRBV7-9
CDR3 protein: CASSLPGSRSYEQYF
CDR3 DNA: TGTGCCAGCAGCTTACCCGGAAGCAGGTCCTACGAGCAGTACTTC

J gene: TRBJ2-3
clone size: few
D gene: NA
V gene: TRBV5-6
CDR3 protein: CASSAGEDAWDTQYF
CDR3 DNA: TGTGCCAGCAGCGCTGGGGAGGATGCTTGGGATACGCAGTATTTT

J gene: TRBJ2-1
clone size: NA
D gene: NA
V gene: TRBV7-2
CDR3 protein: CASNLQGKPSYNEQFF
CDR3 DNA: TGTGCCAGCAACCTACAGGGAAAGCCCTCCTACAATGAGCAGTTCTTC

J gene: TRBJ2-4
clone size: NA
D gene: TRBD2
V gene: TRBV7-2
CDR3 protein: CASSLVQLAGGGIQYF
CDR3 DNA: TGTGCCAGCAGCTTAGTTCAACTAGCGGGAGGAGGCATTCAGTACTTC

J gene: TRBJ2-7
clone size: NA
D gene: TRBD2
V gene: TRBV6-2/TRBV6-3
CDR3 protein: CASNQLAGVGEQYF
CDR3 DNA: TGTGCCAGCAACCAACTAGCGGGAGTTGGAGAGCAGTACTTC

J gene: TRBJ2-3
clone size: NA
D gene: TRBD2
V gene: TRBV5-1
CDR3 protein: CASSLLPLAGEGDTQYF
CDR3 DNA: TGCGCCAGCAGCTTGCTCCCCCTAGCGGGAGAGGGAGATACGCAGTATTTT

J gene: TRBJ2-6
clone size: NA
D gene: NA
V gene: TRBV5-5
CDR3 protein: CASSWGGTRGANVLTF
CDR3 DNA: TGTGCCAGCAGCTGGGGTGGGACGAGGGGGGCCAACGTCCTGACTTTC

J gene: TRBJ2-7
clone size: NA
D gene: TRBD2
V gene: TRBV30
CDR3 protein: CAWNVAGVDEQYF
CDR3 DNA: TGTGCCTGGAACGTAGCGGGAGTTGACGAGCAGTACTTC

J gene: TRBJ2-1
clone size: many
D gene: TRBD2
V gene: TRBV6-2/TRBV6-3
CDR3 protein: CASSYSRGGIYNEQFF
CDR3 DNA: TGTGCCAGCAGTTACTCGCGGGGGGGCATCTACAATGAGCAGTTCTTC

J gene: TRBJ1-2
clone size: NA
D gene: NA
V gene: TRBV12-3/TRBV12-4
CDR3 protein: CASSFQGPFILYGYTF
CDR3 DNA: TGTGCCAGCAGTTTTCAGGGTCCCTTCATCCTCTATGGCTACACCTTC

J gene: TRBJ2-5
clone size: NA
D gene: TRBD2
V gene: TRBV9
CDR3 protein: CASSPSRLAGSETQYF
CDR3 DNA: TGTGCCAGCAGCCCTAGCCGACTAGCGGGGAGCGAGACCCAGTACTTC

J gene: TRBJ1-2
clone size: NA
D gene: NA
V gene: TRBV4-1
CDR3 protein: CASSPIGGDRLFGGYTF
CDR3 DNA: TGCGCCAGCAGCCCTATTGGTGGGGACCGACTATTCGGCGGCTACACCTTC

J gene: TRBJ1-3
clone size: NA
D gene: NA
V gene: TRBV7-2
CDR3 protein: CASSLRQDGNTIYF
CDR3 DNA: TGTGCCAGCAGCCTAAGACAGGATGGAAACACCATATATTTT

J gene: TRBJ2-3
clone size: few
D gene: TRBD1
V gene: TRBV18
CDR3 protein: CASSPPGTVTDTQYF
CDR3 DNA: TGTGCCAGCTCACCACCGGGGACAGTCACAGATACGCAGTATTTT

J gene: TRBJ2-5
clone size: few
D gene: TRBD2
V gene: TRBV5-1
CDR3 protein: CASSLTGSGGGETQYF
CDR3 DNA: TGCGCCAGCAGCTTGACGGGCAGCGGGGGCGGGGAGACCCAGTACTTC

J gene: TRBJ1-2
clone size: NA
D gene: NA
V gene: TRBV28
CDR3 protein: CASSLSPGSRAYTF
CDR3 DNA: TGTGCCAGCAGTTTATCGCCCGGCAGCCGGGCCTACACCTTC

J gene: TRBJ1-1
clone size: NA
D gene: NA
V gene: TRBV25-1
CDR3 protein: CASRGSYLRHTEAFF
CDR3 DNA: TGTGCCAGCAGAGGGTCATACCTTCGGCACACTGAAGCTTTCTTT

J gene: TRBJ2-3
clone size: few
D gene: NA
V gene: TRBV7-8
CDR3 protein: CASSLAEGTDTQYF
CDR3 DNA: TGTGCCAGCAGCTTAGCGGAGGGAACAGATACGCAGTATTTT

J gene: TRBJ2-7
clone size: many
D gene: TRBD1
V gene: TRBV5-5
CDR3 protein: CASRTGTGPYEQYF
CDR3 DNA: TGTGCCAGCAGGACCGGGACAGGACCCTACGAGCAGTACTTC

J gene: TRBJ2-2
clone size: NA
D gene: NA
V gene: TRBV6-2/TRBV6-3
CDR3 protein: CASSYSLGTGELFF
CDR3 DNA: TGTGCCAGCAGTTACTCGTTGGGCACCGGGGAGCTGTTTTTT

J gene: TRBJ2-2
clone size: NA
D gene: TRBD1
V gene: TRBV10-3
CDR3 protein: CATRDRGELFF
CDR3 DNA: TGTGCCACCAGGGACAGGGGGGAGCTGTTTTTT

J gene: TRBJ2-7
clone size: many
D gene: NA
V gene: TRBV29-1
CDR3 protein: CSAETDYTYEQYF
CDR3 DNA: TGCAGCGCCGAGACAGACTACACCTACGAGCAGTACTTC

J gene: TRBJ2-3
clone size: many
D gene: NA
V gene: TRBV29-1
CDR3 protein: CSGEGGTDTQYF
CDR3 DNA: TGCAGCGGCGAGGGGGGGACAGATACGCAGTATTTT

J gene: TRBJ2-7
clone size: many
D gene: NA
V gene: TRBV14
CDR3 protein: CASSQKGFLTYEQYF
CDR3 DNA: TGTGCCAGCAGCCAAAAGGGGTTCCTAACCTACGAGCAGTACTTC

J gene: TRBJ2-5
clone size: NA
D gene: NA
V gene: TRBV3-1
CDR3 protein: CASSQDSQGMFKTQYF
CDR3 DNA: TGTGCCAGCAGCCAAGATAGCCAAGGGATGTTCAAGACCCAGTACTTC

J gene: TRBJ2-5
clone size: NA
D gene: NA
V gene: TRBV6-1
CDR3 protein: CASNPTVKETQYF
CDR3 DNA: TGTGCCAGCAACCCGACAGTTAAAGAGACCCAGTACTTC

J gene: TRBJ2-4
clone size: many
D gene: TRBD1
V gene: TRBV12-3/TRBV12-4
CDR3 protein: CATRTGDNIQYF
CDR3 DNA: TGTGCCACCCGGACAGGCGACAACATTCAGTACTTC

J gene: TRBJ2-1
clone size: NA
D gene: TRBD2
V gene: TRBV9
CDR3 protein: CASSAGLAGGQWEQFF
CDR3 DNA: TGTGCCAGCAGCGCAGGACTAGCGGGGGGGCAGTGGGAGCAGTTCTTC

J gene: TRBJ2-2
clone size: NA
D gene: NA
V gene: TRBV5-1
CDR3 protein: CASSSAVTGELFF
CDR3 DNA: TGCGCCAGCAGCTCGGCGGTGACCGGGGAGCTGTTTTTT

J gene: TRBJ1-2
clone size: NA
D gene: NA
V gene: TRBV6-5
CDR3 protein: CASSRDGGYTF
CDR3 DNA: TGTGCCAGCAGTCGTGATGGCGGCTACACCTTC

J gene: TRBJ1-2
clone size: many
D gene: NA
V gene: TRBV7-9
CDR3 protein: CASSGGGRADYGYTF
CDR3 DNA: TGTGCCAGCAGCGGGGGGGGCAGGGCAGACTATGGCTACACCTTC

J gene: TRBJ1-2
clone size: NA
D gene: TRBD1
V gene: TRBV7-9
CDR3 protein: CASSPGQGKVGYGYTF
CDR3 DNA: TGTGCCAGCAGCCCGGGACAGGGCAAAGTCGGTTATGGCTACACCTTC

J gene: TRBJ2-1
clone size: many
D gene: TRBD2
V gene: TRBV10-3
CDR3 protein: CAISESAGEWNEQFF
CDR3 DNA: TGTGCCATCAGTGAGTCAGCGGGAGAGTGGAATGAGCAGTTCTTC

J gene: TRBJ2-2
clone size: few
D gene: NA
V gene: TRBV6-1
CDR3 protein: CASSRLQLWQNTGELFF
CDR3 DNA: TGTGCCAGCAGCCGCCTTCAGCTTTGGCAGAACACCGGGGAGCTGTTTTTT

J gene: TRBJ2-3
clone size: NA
D gene: NA
V gene: TRBV10-2
CDR3 protein: CASSEPRYIDTQYF
CDR3 DNA: TGCGCCAGCAGTGAGCCCCGTTATATAGATACGCAGTATTTT

J gene: TRBJ2-5
clone size: NA
D gene: TRBD2
V gene: TRBV20-1
CDR3 protein: CSARTSGRRIQETQYF
CDR3 DNA: TGCAGTGCTAGGACTAGCGGGAGGCGTATCCAAGAGACCCAGTACTTC

J gene: TRBJ2-2
clone size: many
D gene: NA
V gene: TRBV5-6
CDR3 protein: CASSLETVTGELFF
CDR3 DNA: TGTGCCAGCAGCTTGGAAACAGTCACCGGGGAGCTGTTTTTT

J gene: TRBJ2-5
clone size: NA
D gene: TRBD1
V gene: TRBV5-1
CDR3 protein: CASNLNLDRGLQETQYF
CDR3 DNA: TGCGCCAGCAACCTCAACCTAGACAGGGGGCTCCAAGAGACCCAGTACTTC

J gene: TRBJ1-4
clone size: NA
D gene: TRBD1
V gene: TRBV7-8
CDR3 protein: CASTRGRGAANEKLFF
CDR3 DNA: TGTGCCAGCACCCGAGGCAGGGGGGCGGCTAATGAAAAACTGTTTTTT

J gene: TRBJ2-1
clone size: few
D gene: NA
V gene: TRBV24-1
CDR3 protein: CATSDLLRGEQFF
CDR3 DNA: TGTGCCACCAGTGATTTGCTGCGTGGTGAGCAGTTCTTC

J gene: TRBJ1-5
clone size: few
D gene: NA
V gene: TRBV28
CDR3 protein: CASSLIGTLSNQPQHF
CDR3 DNA: TGTGCCAGCAGTTTAATTGGGACGTTAAGCAATCAGCCCCAGCATTTT

J gene: TRBJ2-1
clone size: NA
D gene: TRBD1
V gene: TRBV6-2/TRBV6-3
CDR3 protein: CASRFGTGKNEQFF
CDR3 DNA: TGTGCCAGCAGATTTGGGACAGGAAAAAATGAGCAGTTCTTC

J gene: TRBJ1-6
clone size: NA
D gene: TRBD1
V gene: TRBV12-3/TRBV12-4
CDR3 protein: CASSLAGQGINSPLHF
CDR3 DNA: TGTGCCAGCAGTTTAGCGGGACAGGGAATTAATTCACCCCTCCACTTT

J gene: TRBJ2-1
clone size: few
D gene: NA
V gene: TRBV19
CDR3 protein: CASSIVHDEQFF
CDR3 DNA: TGTGCCAGTAGTATAGTCCATGACGAGCAGTTCTTC

J gene: TRBJ2-1
clone size: many
D gene: TRBD1
V gene: TRBV29-1
CDR3 protein: CSVEGQGTINEQFF
CDR3 DNA: TGCAGCGTTGAAGGACAGGGGACGATCAATGAGCAGTTCTTC

J gene: TRBJ2-3
clone size: NA
D gene: NA
V gene: TRBV5-1
CDR3 protein: CASSPLEGGGHTQYF
CDR3 DNA: TGCGCCAGCAGCCCGCTAGAGGGAGGTGGCCATACGCAGTATTTT